A selection of T cell receptor beta chains follows, all from one sample in a study of PD-L1 blockade in urothelial cancer. Sequencing used immunoSEQ multiplex PCR; TCRdb keeps in-frame clones, though not all of them. The sample lists 130,000 or so clones, 70% to 85% occurring once. The specimen comprised PBMCs, sampled around atezolizumab (anti-PD-L1) treatment. The receptors originated from a man aged 45 to 65 with urothelial cancer. Each CDR3 is given with its conserved first and last residue. D genes are given only for firm matches. The size entry is marked missing in some rows and otherwise reads once, few, many or a size class.

TRBV28	TRBD2	NA	TRBJ2-4	TGTGCCAGTTACCAAAGCGGGAGTAGGAACATTCAGTACTTC	CASYQSGSRNIQYF
TRBV6-5	TRBD2	NA	TRBJ2-2	TGTGCCAGCAGTTACTCGTGGACTAGCCTTGCCGGGGAGCTGTTTTTT	CASSYSWTSLAGELFF
TRBV19	NA	once	TRBJ2-1	TGTGCCAGTTCCCGGGACTACAATGAGCAGTTCTTC	CASSRDYNEQFF
TRBV4-1	TRBD2	NA	TRBJ2-7	TGCGCCAGCAGCCAAGATGAGCGGGGGACCTACGAGCAGTACTTC	CASSQDERGTYEQYF
TRBV28	TRBD1	NA	TRBJ1-1	TGTGCCAGCAGTATTGCACAGGGGACGACTTTCTTT	CASSIAQGTTFF
TRBV9	NA	few	TRBJ2-1	TGTGCCAGCAGCACCTCAGACGGGTCATCCTACAATGAGCAGTTCTTC	CASSTSDGSSYNEQFF
TRBV11-2	NA	NA	TRBJ1-1	TGTGCCAGCAGCTTAGTTCCACGGACTGAAGCTTTCTTT	CASSLVPRTEAFF
TRBV30	NA	few	TRBJ1-1	TGTGCCTGGAGAAAGATGGAGGGTGAAGCTTTCTTT	CAWRKMEGEAFF
TRBV15	NA	once	TRBJ2-3	TGTGCCACCAGCAGGAACCGACAGGGACTGGGCACAGATACGCAGTATTTT	CATSRNRQGLGTDTQYF
TRBV5-4	TRBD2	NA	TRBJ2-5	TGTGCCAGCAGCTTAGCGGGAGGGTTAGAGACCCAGTACTTC	CASSLAGGLETQYF
TRBV7-9	TRBD2	NA	TRBJ2-2	TGTGCCAGCAGCTTTGATAGCGGGTTCACCGGGGAGCTGTTTTTT	CASSFDSGFTGELFF
TRBV14	NA	NA	TRBJ2-7	TGTGCCAGCAGCCCCGGGGGGCGCGAGCAGTACTTC	CASSPGGREQYF
TRBV7-2	NA	NA	TRBJ2-7	TGTGCCAGCAGCTCGCTGACTGGTGCTTCCTACGAGCAGTACTTC	CASSSLTGASYEQYF
TRBV28	TRBD2	NA	TRBJ2-5	TGTGCCAGCGGAACTAGCGGGGGTGGGACCCAGTACTTC	CASGTSGGGTQYF
TRBV18	NA	NA	TRBJ2-3	TGTGCCAGCTCACCAGGGGGGATCGCAGATACGCAGTATTTT	CASSPGGIADTQYF
TRBV21-1	NA	NA	TRBJ2-5	TGTGCCAGCAGACCCGGGGAGGGAGAGACCCAGTACTTC	CASRPGEGETQYF
TRBV5-1	TRBD2	NA	TRBJ2-7	TGCGCCAGCAGCTTGTACGGACCCCGGGTAGCGGGAACCAGCTCCTACGAGCAGTACTTC	CASSLYGPRVAGTSSYEQYF
TRBV7-9	TRBD2	NA	TRBJ2-7	TGTGCCAGCAGCTCGACTAGCGGGAACTACGAGCAGTACTTC	CASSSTSGNYEQYF
TRBV28	NA	once	TRBJ1-2	TGTGCCAGCAGTTTATCGGAGGGCCCCCCGGGGGGCTACACCTTC	CASSLSEGPPGGYTF
TRBV6-4	TRBD2	NA	TRBJ2-4	TGTGCCAGCAGTGTCTCGGGAGGGCCGCAAAACATTCAGTACTTC	CASSVSGGPQNIQYF
TRBV6-1	TRBD1	NA	TRBJ2-4	TGTGCCAGCAGTGAACAGGGGGCCCCGAGGGCCAAAAACATTCAGTACTTC	CASSEQGAPRAKNIQYF
TRBV13	TRBD1	NA	TRBJ1-2	TGTGCCAGCAGCTTAGTTGGACAGGGGAGCGCCTATGGCTACACCTTC	CASSLVGQGSAYGYTF
TRBV4-2	TRBD2	NA	TRBJ2-3	TGTGCCAGCAGCCCGCGACTAGCGGGAACCACAGATACGCAGTATTTT	CASSPRLAGTTDTQYF
TRBV5-4	NA	NA	TRBJ2-6	TGTGCCAGCTCCCAGGGGTTCTACTCTGGGGCCAACGTCCTGACTTTC	CASSQGFYSGANVLTF
TRBV7-6	NA	NA	TRBJ2-2	TGTGCCAGCAGCTTGGACACACCACAGCTATCCGGGGAGCTGTTTTTT	CASSLDTPQLSGELFF
TRBV19	NA	NA	TRBJ1-2	TGTGCCAGTAGTGGGGAGTGGTGGAATGGCTACACCTTC	CASSGEWWNGYTF
TRBV28	NA	NA	TRBJ1-1	TGTGCCAGCAGTTTAGGCAGGGGTAACACTGAAGCTTTCTTT	CASSLGRGNTEAFF
TRBV11-2	TRBD2	NA	TRBJ2-3	TGTGCCAGCCAAGACCGGCGGGAGTGGTCAGATACGCAGTATTTT	CASQDRREWSDTQYF
TRBV7-9	TRBD1	NA	TRBJ1-1	TGTGCCAGCAGCTTAGCGGCAGGGGGGAACACTGAAGCTTTCTTT	CASSLAAGGNTEAFF
TRBV18	TRBD2	NA	TRBJ2-5	TGTGCCAGCTCACAGGGACTAGCGGGAGGCGAGACCCAGTACTTC	CASSQGLAGGETQYF
TRBV29-1	NA	NA	TRBJ2-7	TGCAGCTGTTGGACAGTGAGCTCCTACGAGCAGTACTTC	CSCWTVSSYEQYF
TRBV7-8	TRBD1	NA	TRBJ2-5	TGTGCCAGCAGCTTACAGGGGGCCCTCCAAGAGACCCAGTACTTC	CASSLQGALQETQYF
TRBV9	TRBD1	NA	TRBJ2-7	TGTGCCAGCAACAGACAGGGGAGTTACGAGCAGTACTTC	CASNRQGSYEQYF
TRBV5-1	NA	NA	TRBJ2-1	TGCGCCAGCACCCTGGAGGTACCATCCAATGAGCAGTTCTTC	CASTLEVPSNEQFF
TRBV18	TRBD2	NA	TRBJ2-3	TGTGCCAGCTCACCGTTAGGTAGCGGGAGCCAAGGAGATACGCAGTATTTT	CASSPLGSGSQGDTQYF
TRBV11-2	TRBD2	NA	TRBJ2-3	TGTGCCAGCAACCCGAGCGGGAGCGATACGCAGTATTTT	CASNPSGSDTQYF
TRBV19	NA	few	TRBJ2-7	TGTGCCAGTAGTATGACCACAGCCTACGAGCAGTACTTC	CASSMTTAYEQYF
TRBV6-5	NA	NA	TRBJ1-3	TGTGCCAGCAGTCTCGCTTTTAGCTCTGGAAACACCATATATTTT	CASSLAFSSGNTIYF
TRBV7-3	NA	many	TRBJ1-1	TGTGCCAGCAGCTTATACGGTGGGGGCGAGGCTTTCTTT	CASSLYGGGEAFF
TRBV7-9	NA	NA	TRBJ1-3	TGTGCCAGCACCCCAGACAGGCCCAGGTCTGGAAACACCATATATTTT	CASTPDRPRSGNTIYF
TRBV7-5	NA	NA	TRBJ1-3	TGTGCCAGAAGCTCACAACAGGGGGCGGGAAACACCATATATTTT	CARSSQQGAGNTIYF
TRBV19	TRBD1	once	TRBJ2-2	TGTGCCAGTAGTATAAAACAGGGGACCGGGGAGCTGTTTTTT	CASSIKQGTGELFF
TRBV30	NA	NA	TRBJ2-3	TGTGCCTGGAGTGCCACTAGCTTCGGCACAGATACGCAGTATTTT	CAWSATSFGTDTQYF
TRBV7-9	NA	few	TRBJ2-1	TGTGCCAGCAGCGCCACAGACAGCTACAATGAGCAGTTCTTC	CASSATDSYNEQFF